A selection of T cell receptor beta chains follows, all from one sample in a study of blood T cell repertoires in COVID-19. Generated by immunoSEQ multiplex PCR, the TCRdb table keeps only in-frame clones and is missing some. This table holds tens of thousands of clones, 70% to 90% found once. The specimen sequenced was peripheral blood. These receptors originate from a human donor with active COVID-19. The donor label of this sample is uncertain. Each CDR3 is given with its conserved first and last residue. A D gene is named only where the DNA matches it firmly. Not every row has a clone size; where given, it reads once, few, many or a size class.

CASSYGVGAYEQYF | TGTGCCAGCAGTTATGGAGTAGGGGCCTACGAGCAGTACTTC | TRBV6-5 | - | - | TRBJ2-7
CASSLAPSGYNEQFF | TGTGCCAGCAGCTTAGCTCCTAGCGGTTACAATGAGCAGTTCTTC | TRBV7-9 | TRBD2 | - | TRBJ2-1
CASSARLLGGAFYEQYF | TGTGCCAGCAGCGCCCGTCTATTAGGGGGCGCTTTTTACGAGCAGTACTTC | TRBV5-5 | TRBD1 | - | TRBJ2-7
CAWSYNYGYTF | TGTGCCTGGTCGTATAATTATGGCTACACCTTC | TRBV30 | - | - | TRBJ1-2
CAWRRGWGRYGYTF | TGTGCCTGGAGACGCGGTTGGGGGAGGTATGGCTACACCTTC | TRBV30 | - | - | TRBJ1-2
CASSESGRDEQYF | TGCGCCAGCAGTGAGTCAGGGCGGGACGAGCAGTACTTC | TRBV10-1 | - | - | TRBJ2-7
CASSANPGNTEAFF | TGTGCCAGCAGCGCAAATCCAGGGAACACTGAAGCTTTCTTT | TRBV7-3 | - | few | TRBJ1-1
CASSPEIGLDYGYTF | TGCGCCAGCAGCCCCGAGATAGGACTGGACTATGGCTACACCTTC | TRBV5-1 | - | - | TRBJ1-2
CASSEDLAAYNEQFF | TGTGCCAGCAGTGAAGACCTAGCGGCCTACAATGAGCAGTTCTTC | TRBV25-1 | TRBD2 | - | TRBJ2-1
CASSDRQGANTGELFF | TGTGCCAGCAGCGATAGACAGGGCGCGAACACCGGGGAGCTGTTTTTT | TRBV5-6 | TRBD1 | - | TRBJ2-2
CASSDSNPGLVNTGELFF | TGTGCCAGCAGTGACTCTAACCCGGGACTAGTAAACACCGGGGAGCTGTTTTTT | TRBV6-4 | TRBD2 | - | TRBJ2-2
CAARDRGLNGELFF | TGTGCCGCCCGGGACAGGGGGCTGAACGGGGAGCTGTTTTTT | TRBV19 | TRBD1 | - | TRBJ2-2
CASSPGTGETTEQFF | TGTGCCAGCAGTCCCGGGACAGGGGAGACAACTGAGCAGTTCTTC | TRBV28 | TRBD1 | - | TRBJ2-1
CASSLGRLAQYNEQFF | TGTGCCAGCAGCTTAGGTCGGCTAGCGCAGTACAATGAGCAGTTCTTC | TRBV7-8 | - | - | TRBJ2-1
CASISRGGPGNTIYF | TGTGCCAGCATCTCGAGGGGGGGGCCCGGAAACACCATATATTTT | TRBV28 | - | once | TRBJ1-3
CASRPTGEDEKLFF | TGTGCCAGCAGGCCGACCGGGGAGGATGAAAAACTGTTTTTT | TRBV28 | - | - | TRBJ1-4
CKSGEQRNQPQHF | TGCAAATCGGGAGAGCAACGCAATCAGCCCCAGCATTTT | TRBV7-5 | - | - | TRBJ1-5
CATSDSRQLNEKLFF | TGTGCCACCAGTGATTCTAGACAGCTTAATGAAAAACTGTTTTTT | TRBV24-1 | - | - | TRBJ1-4
CAISKADGATEAFF | TGTGCCATCAGTAAGGCTGACGGAGCCACTGAAGCTTTCTTT | TRBV10-3 | - | - | TRBJ1-1
CASSYREGTYNEQFF | TGTGCCAGCAGTTATCGGGAGGGGACTTACAATGAGCAGTTCTTC | TRBV27 | TRBD2 | - | TRBJ2-1
CASSLSGRARSGEQYF | TGTGCCAGCAGTCTTAGCGGGAGGGCCCGGTCTGGGGAGCAGTACTTC | TRBV6-2/TRBV6-3 | TRBD2 | once | TRBJ2-7
CASSPVAAASTDTQYF | TGTGCCAGCAGCCCAGTGGCAGCGGCTAGCACAGATACGCAGTATTTT | TRBV7-6 | - | - | TRBJ2-3
CASSPIPSGGPKYEQYF | TGTGCCAGCAGCCCCATCCCCTCGGGAGGCCCTAAATACGAGCAGTACTTC | TRBV5-6 | TRBD2 | - | TRBJ2-7
CASSQDLRLSGHNSPLHF | TGTGCCAGCAGCCAAGATCTAAGGCTTAGCGGGCATAATTCACCCCTCCACTTT | TRBV4-2 | - | - | TRBJ1-6